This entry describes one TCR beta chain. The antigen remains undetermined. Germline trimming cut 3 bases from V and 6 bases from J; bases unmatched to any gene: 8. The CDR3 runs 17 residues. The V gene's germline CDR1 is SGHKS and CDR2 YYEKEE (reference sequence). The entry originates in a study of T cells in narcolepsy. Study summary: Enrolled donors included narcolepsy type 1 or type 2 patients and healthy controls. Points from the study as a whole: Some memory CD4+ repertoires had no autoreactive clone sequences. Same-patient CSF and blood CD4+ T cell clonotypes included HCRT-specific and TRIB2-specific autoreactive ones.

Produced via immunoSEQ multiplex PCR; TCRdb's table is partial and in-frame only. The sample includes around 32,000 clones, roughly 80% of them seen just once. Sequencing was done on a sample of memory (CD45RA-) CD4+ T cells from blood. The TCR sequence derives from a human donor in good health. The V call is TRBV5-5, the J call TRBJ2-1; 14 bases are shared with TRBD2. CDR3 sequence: CASSSRLAGGPRNEQFF. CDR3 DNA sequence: TGTGCCAGCAGCTCTCGACTAGCGGGGGGGCCGCGCAATGAGCAGTTCTTC. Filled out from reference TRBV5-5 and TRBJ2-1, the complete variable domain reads DAGVTQSPTHLIKTRGQQVTLRCSPISGHKSVSWYQQVLGQGPQFIFQYYEKEERGRGNFPDRFSARQFPNYSSELNVNALLLGDSALYLCASSSRLAGGPRNEQFFGPGTRLTVL.